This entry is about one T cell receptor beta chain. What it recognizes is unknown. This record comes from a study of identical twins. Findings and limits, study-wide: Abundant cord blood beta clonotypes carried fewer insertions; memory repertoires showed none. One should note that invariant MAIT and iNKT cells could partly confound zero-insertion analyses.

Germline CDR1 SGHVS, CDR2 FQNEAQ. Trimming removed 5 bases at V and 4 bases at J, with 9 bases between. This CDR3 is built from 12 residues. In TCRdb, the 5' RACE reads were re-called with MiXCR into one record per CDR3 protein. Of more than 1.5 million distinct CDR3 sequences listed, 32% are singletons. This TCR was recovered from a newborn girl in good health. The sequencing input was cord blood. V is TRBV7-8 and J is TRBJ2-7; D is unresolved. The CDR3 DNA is TGTGCCAGCAGCCCCATACCATACGAGCAGTACTTC. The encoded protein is CASSPIPYEQYF.